The clone carrying this T cell receptor beta chain has a single count. The data belong to a study of blood T cell repertoires in COVID-19. Across the whole study: The United States, Italy and Spain provided the acute and convalescent COVID-19 samples.

Authors' data handling: Amplifying reference gene primers gave estimates of nucleated cell counts. Sequencing used immunoSEQ multiplex PCR; TCRdb keeps in-frame clones, though not all of them. Clone size and V and J calls were adopted from that table, with D and trimming inferred from the DNA. The sample lists about 140,000 clones; roughly 84% were seen once. Enrollees, roughly 18 to 95 years old, lived in 20 to 25 US areas. Membership in each cohort depended on participant-reported clinical history. This CDR3 is 14 amino acids long. V gave up 4 bases and J gave up 4 bases, with 13 bases separating them. CDR1 and CDR2 (germline): SGHDN, FVKESK.

Material: PBMCs or T cells enriched from blood (not recorded which). The origin of this receptor is a man in his 70s who had been exposed to COVID-19. The V call is TRBV14, the J call TRBJ1-1; D not resolved. The CDR3 reads CASSPGGPGTEAFF. In DNA, the CDR3 is TGTGCCAGCAGCCCGGGCGGGCCAGGCACTGAAGCTTTCTTT.